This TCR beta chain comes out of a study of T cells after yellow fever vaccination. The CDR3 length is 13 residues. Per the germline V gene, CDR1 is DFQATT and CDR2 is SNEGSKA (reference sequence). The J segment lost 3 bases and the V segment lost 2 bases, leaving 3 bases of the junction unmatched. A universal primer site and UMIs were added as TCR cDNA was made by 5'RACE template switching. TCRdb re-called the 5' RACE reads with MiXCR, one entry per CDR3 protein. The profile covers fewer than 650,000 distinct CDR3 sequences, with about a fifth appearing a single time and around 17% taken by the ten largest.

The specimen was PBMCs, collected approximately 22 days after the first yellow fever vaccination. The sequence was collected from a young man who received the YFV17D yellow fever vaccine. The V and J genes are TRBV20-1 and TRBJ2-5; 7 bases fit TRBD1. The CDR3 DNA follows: TGCAGTGCTAGATACCAGGGGGAAGAGACCCAGTACTTC. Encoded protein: CSARYQGEETQYF.